The following is a T cell receptor (beta chain) sequence with its context. Germline V gives CDR1 LNHDA, CDR2 SQIVND (reference sequence). The CDR3 is 12 amino acids. Trimming cost V 7 bases and J 4 bases; bases outside gene matches: 2. The record originates from a study of blood T cell repertoires in COVID-19. Study overall: COVID-19 samples from acute and convalescent phases originated in the United States, Italy and Spain.

A Seattle source enrolled patients during active infection and followed them longitudinally. Original analysis: Scientists estimated how many nucleated cells there were by amplifying reference gene primers. Measured with immunoSEQ multiplex PCR; TCRdb has only the in-frame clones, and not every one. The D gene and trimming were derived from the DNA, and the V and J assignments and clone size from that table. The data show about 270,000 clones, 91% seen once. The genes are TRBV19 and TRBJ1-1; TRBD1 agrees at 8 bases. The sample comprised peripheral blood. The clonotype was recovered from a person aged 18 to 29 with COVID-19, enrolled during active disease. As DNA, the CDR3 is TGTGCCAGTAATACAGGGGGCACTGAAGCTTTCTTT. Its translation is CASNTGGTEAFF.